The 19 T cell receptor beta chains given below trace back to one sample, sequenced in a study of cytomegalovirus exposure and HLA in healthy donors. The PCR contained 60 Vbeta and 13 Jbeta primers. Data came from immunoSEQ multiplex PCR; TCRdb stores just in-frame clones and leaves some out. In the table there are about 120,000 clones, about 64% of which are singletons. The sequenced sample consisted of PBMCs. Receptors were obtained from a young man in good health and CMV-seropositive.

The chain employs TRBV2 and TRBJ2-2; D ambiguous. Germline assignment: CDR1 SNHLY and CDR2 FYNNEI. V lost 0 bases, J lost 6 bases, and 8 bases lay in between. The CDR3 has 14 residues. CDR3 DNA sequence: TGTGCCAGCAGTGAAGCTCCCGAGCCCGGGGAGCTGTTTTTT. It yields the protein CASSEAPEPGELFF.

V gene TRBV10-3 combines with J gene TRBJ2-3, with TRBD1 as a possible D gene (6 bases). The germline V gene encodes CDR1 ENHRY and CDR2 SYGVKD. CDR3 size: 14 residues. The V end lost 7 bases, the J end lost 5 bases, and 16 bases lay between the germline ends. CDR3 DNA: TGTGCCATCACCCCCGGGACAACGAGAGATACGCAGTATTTT. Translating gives CAITPGTTRDTQYF.

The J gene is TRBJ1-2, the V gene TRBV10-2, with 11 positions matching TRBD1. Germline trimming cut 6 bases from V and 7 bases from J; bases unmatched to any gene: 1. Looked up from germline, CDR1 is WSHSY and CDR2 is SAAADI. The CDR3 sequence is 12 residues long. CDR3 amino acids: CASRGTGGGYTF. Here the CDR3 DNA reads TGCGCCAGCAGGGGGACAGGGGGTGGCTACACCTTC.

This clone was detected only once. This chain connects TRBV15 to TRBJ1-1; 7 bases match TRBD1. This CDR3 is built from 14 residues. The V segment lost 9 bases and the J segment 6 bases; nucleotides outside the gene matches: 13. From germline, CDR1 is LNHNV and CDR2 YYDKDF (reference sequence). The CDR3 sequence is CATTRQGVGPEAFF. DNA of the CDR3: TGTGCCACTACTAGACAGGGTGTGGGGCCTGAAGCTTTCTTT.

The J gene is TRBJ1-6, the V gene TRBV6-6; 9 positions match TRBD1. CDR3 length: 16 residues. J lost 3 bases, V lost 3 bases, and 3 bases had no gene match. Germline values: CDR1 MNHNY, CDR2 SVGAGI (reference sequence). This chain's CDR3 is CASSYMGQGYNSPLHF. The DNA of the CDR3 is TGTGCCAGCAGTTATATGGGACAGGGCTATAATTCACCCCTCCACTTT.

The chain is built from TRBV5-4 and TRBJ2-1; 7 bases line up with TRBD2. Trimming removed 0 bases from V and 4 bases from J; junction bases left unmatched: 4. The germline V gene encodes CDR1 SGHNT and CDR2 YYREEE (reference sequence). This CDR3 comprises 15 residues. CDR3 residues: CASSLDSSGYNEQFF. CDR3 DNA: TGTGCCAGCAGCTTGGATTCTAGCGGATACAATGAGCAGTTCTTC.

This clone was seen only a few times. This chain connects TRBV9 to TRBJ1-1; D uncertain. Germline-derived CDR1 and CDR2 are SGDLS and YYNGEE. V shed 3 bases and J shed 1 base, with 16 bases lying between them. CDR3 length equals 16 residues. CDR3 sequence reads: CASSARTGRQNTEAFF. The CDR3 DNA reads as TGTGCCAGCAGCGCCAGGACGGGGAGACAGAACACTGAAGCTTTCTTT. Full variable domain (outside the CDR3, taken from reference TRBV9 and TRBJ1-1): DSGVTQTPKHLITATGQRVTLRCSPRSGDLSVYWYQQSLDQGLQFLIQYYNGEERAKGNILERFSAQQFPDLHSELNLSSLELGDSALYFCASSARTGRQNTEAFFGQGTRLTVV.

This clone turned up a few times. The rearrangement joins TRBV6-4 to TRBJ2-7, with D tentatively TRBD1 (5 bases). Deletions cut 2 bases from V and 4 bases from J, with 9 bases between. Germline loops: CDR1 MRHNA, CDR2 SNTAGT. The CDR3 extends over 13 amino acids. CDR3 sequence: CASSDPGPYEQYV. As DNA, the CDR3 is TGTGCCAGCAGTGACCCAGGGCCATACGAGCAGTACGTC.

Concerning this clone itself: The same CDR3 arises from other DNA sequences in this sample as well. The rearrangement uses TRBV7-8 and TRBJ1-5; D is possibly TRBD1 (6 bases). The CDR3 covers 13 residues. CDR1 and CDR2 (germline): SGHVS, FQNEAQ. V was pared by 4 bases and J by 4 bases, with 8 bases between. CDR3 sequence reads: CASSSQGNQPQHF. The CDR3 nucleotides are TGTGCCAGCAGCTCCCAGGGGAATCAGCCCCAGCATTTT.

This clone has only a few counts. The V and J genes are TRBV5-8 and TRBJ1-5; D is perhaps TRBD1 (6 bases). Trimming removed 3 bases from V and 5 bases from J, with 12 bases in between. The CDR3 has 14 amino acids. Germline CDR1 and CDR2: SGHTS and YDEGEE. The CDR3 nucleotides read TGTGCCAGCAGCTGGGGGCGAGGGTATCAGCCCCAGCATTTT. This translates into CASSWGRGYQPQHF.

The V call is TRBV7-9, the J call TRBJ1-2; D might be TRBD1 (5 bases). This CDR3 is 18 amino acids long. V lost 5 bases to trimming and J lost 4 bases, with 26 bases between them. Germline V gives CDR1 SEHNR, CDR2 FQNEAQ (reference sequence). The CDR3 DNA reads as TGTGCCAGCAGCGGGGGGGGGACCCCACTCTCTGGCGGCTATGGCTACACCTTC. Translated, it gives CASSGGGTPLSGGYGYTF.

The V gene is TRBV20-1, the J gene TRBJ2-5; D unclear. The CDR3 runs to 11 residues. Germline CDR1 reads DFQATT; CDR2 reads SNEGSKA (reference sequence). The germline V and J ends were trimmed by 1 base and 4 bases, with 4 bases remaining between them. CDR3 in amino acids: CSARAGETQYF. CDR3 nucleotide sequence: TGCAGTGCTAGAGCGGGAGAGACCCAGTACTTC.

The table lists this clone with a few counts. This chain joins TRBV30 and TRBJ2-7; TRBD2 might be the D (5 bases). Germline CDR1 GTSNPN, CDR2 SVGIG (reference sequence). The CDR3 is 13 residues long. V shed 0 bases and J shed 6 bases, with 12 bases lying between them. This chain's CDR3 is CAWSVGVYGEQYF. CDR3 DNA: TGTGCCTGGAGTGTCGGGGTTTACGGCGAGCAGTACTTC.

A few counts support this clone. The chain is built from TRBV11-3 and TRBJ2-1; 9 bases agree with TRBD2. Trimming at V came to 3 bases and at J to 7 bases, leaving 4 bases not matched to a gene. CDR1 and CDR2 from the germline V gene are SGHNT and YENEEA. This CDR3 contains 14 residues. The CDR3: CASSFGGGANEQFF. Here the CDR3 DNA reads TGTGCCAGCAGCTTTGGCGGGGGGGCTAATGAGCAGTTCTTC.

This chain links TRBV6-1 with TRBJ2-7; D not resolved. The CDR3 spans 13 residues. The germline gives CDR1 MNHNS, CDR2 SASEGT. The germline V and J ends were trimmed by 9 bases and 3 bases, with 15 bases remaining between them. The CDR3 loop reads CAREYYLHYEQYV. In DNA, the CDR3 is TGTGCCAGAGAGTATTACCTGCACTACGAGCAGTACGTC.

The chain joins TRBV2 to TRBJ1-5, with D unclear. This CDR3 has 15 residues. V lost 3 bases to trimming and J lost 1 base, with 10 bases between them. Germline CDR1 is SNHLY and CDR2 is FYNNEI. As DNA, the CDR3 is TGTGCCAGCAGTGAGGGAGCGGGCAGCAATCAGCCCCAGCATTTT. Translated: CASSEGAGSNQPQHF.

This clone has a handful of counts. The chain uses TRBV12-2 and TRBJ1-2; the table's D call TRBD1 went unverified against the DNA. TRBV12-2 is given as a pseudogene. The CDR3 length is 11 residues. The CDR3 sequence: CASRFGHFYTF. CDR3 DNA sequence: TGTGCAAGTCGCTTTGGACATTTCTACACCTTC.

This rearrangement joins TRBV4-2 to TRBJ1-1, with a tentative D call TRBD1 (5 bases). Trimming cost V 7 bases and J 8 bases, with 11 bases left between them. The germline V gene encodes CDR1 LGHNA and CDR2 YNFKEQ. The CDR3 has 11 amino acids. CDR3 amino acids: CASIWGEEAFF. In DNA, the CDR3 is TGTGCCAGCATCTGGGGGGAGGAAGCTTTCTTT.

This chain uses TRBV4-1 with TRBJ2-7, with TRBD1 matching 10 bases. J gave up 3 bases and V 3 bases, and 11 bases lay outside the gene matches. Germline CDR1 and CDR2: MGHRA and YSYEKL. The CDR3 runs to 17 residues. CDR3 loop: CASSHPPAGQGSYEQYF. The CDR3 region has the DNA TGCGCCAGCAGCCACCCGCCGGCGGGACAGGGGAGCTACGAGCAGTACTTC.